This T cell receptor (beta chain) was obtained from a study of naive and memory T cell subsets. TCR cDNA received a 3' ligated oligonucleotide that carried a UMI. Four PCR rounds used nested alpha and beta constant region primers plus the SP2 primer. Using its own MiXCR run on the 5' RACE reads, TCRdb lists one record per CDR3 protein. The data show tens of thousands of distinct CDR3 sequences, more than 6.5% seen once. CDR3 length: 15 residues. The germline V gene encodes CDR1 MGHRA and CDR2 YSYEKL. Deletions cut 3 bases from V and 0 bases from J, with 11 bases between. By share, this clonotype ranks as medium-sized.

This clonotype was obtained from a female donor in good health. The chain is built from TRBV4-1 and TRBJ1-2, with D uncertain. This CDR3 reads CASSHHNGANYGYTF. The CDR3 DNA reads TGCGCCAGCAGCCACCACAACGGGGCTAACTATGGCTACACCTTC.